A selection of T cell receptor beta chains follows, all from one sample in a study of blood T cell repertoires in COVID-19. Clones were read by immunoSEQ multiplex PCR, and TCRdb kept only the in-frame ones, dropping some. The sample carries 200,000 to 250,000 clones, 65% to 90% recorded once. Input material: PBMCs or T cells enriched from blood (not recorded which). The receptors were gathered from a woman aged 35 to 49 with acute COVID-19. The CDR3 runs from the conserved cysteine through the conserved F or W. The D gene is left open where the match is weak. Only part of the rows carry a size: once, few, many, or a class if the clone is expanded.

>TRBJ2-2|.|TRBV12-3/TRBV12-4|.
TGTGCCAGCAGCCGTAGCGGGGAGCTGTTTTTT
CASSRSGELFF
>TRBJ2-5|.|TRBV6-1|.
TGTGCCAGCAGTGATCGGGGTTTGCAGACCCAGTACTTC
CASSDRGLQTQYF
>TRBJ1-2|.|TRBV6-5|TRBD1
TGTGCCAGTACAGGGGGCGTCTATGGCTACACCTTC
CASTGGVYGYTF
>TRBJ2-7|.|TRBV19|.
TGTGCCAGTATGAAGGCATCAGCGGCTACCTACGAGCAGTACTTC
CASMKASAATYEQYF
>TRBJ1-5|.|TRBV5-5|TRBD1
TGTGCCAGCAGCTTGGAGGGACAGGTGAGAGAGCCCCAGCATTTT
CASSLEGQVREPQHF
>TRBJ2-3|.|TRBV14|TRBD1
TGTGCCAGCAGCAACGACAGGGGGCGAACCACAGATACGCAGTATTTT
CASSNDRGRTTDTQYF
>TRBJ1-2|.|TRBV6-2/TRBV6-3|.
TGTGCCAGCAGTTCGCAGTATGGCTACACCTTC
CASSSQYGYTF
>TRBJ1-5|.|TRBV3-1/TRBV3-2|.
TGTGCCAGCAGCCAAGAACTCGGGCAGCCCCAGCATTTT
CASSQELGQPQHF
>TRBJ1-6|.|TRBV10-2|.
TGCGCCACCGGACGGGGCTCCTATAATTCACCCCTCCACTTT
CATGRGSYNSPLHF
>TRBJ1-3|.|TRBV2|TRBD1
TGTGCCAGCAGTGAAGAGGGGGCAAAGGGAAACACCATATATTTT
CASSEEGAKGNTIYF
>TRBJ2-7|.|TRBV9|.
TGTGCCAGCAGCCCAGTTAGCGGATCTTACGAGCAGTACTTC
CASSPVSGSYEQYF
>TRBJ2-7|.|TRBV10-1|TRBD1
TGCGCCACCTCCCGGGACAGGGCCTACGAGCAGTACTTC
CATSRDRAYEQYF
>TRBJ1-2|.|TRBV5-6|TRBD1
TGTGCCAGCAGCTTGCAAGCGACAGGGAGTTATGGCTACACCTTC
CASSLQATGSYGYTF
>TRBJ2-3|.|TRBV24-1|TRBD1
TGTGCCACCAGTGATTCAAGACAGGGGGCGCAGGATACGCAGTATTTT
CATSDSRQGAQDTQYF
>TRBJ2-3|.|TRBV5-1|.
TGCGCCAGCAGCTCGACCGCGGGAGATACGCAGTATTTT
CASSSTAGDTQYF
>TRBJ1-1|.|TRBV6-5|.
TGTGCCAGCACCCCGGACAGCTTTAACACTGAAGCTTTCTTT
CASTPDSFNTEAFF
>TRBJ1-1|.|TRBV5-1|.
TGCGCCAGCAGCTTGGCGCGGGGGCGGAGCACTGAAGCTTTCTTT
CASSLARGRSTEAFF
>TRBJ2-2|few|TRBV28|TRBD1
TGTGCCAGCAGACGGGGACAGGGAGGGACCGGGGAGCTGTTTTTT
CASRRGQGGTGELFF
>TRBJ2-7|.|TRBV5-1|.
TGCGCCAGCAGCCTTTGGACTTTCCTTAGGTACGAGCAGTACTTC
CASSLWTFLRYEQYF
>TRBJ2-5|.|TRBV7-3|.
TGTGCCAGCAGCTTATGGAGAGGGGAGACCCAGTACTTC
CASSLWRGETQYF
>TRBJ1-4|.|TRBV5-1|.
TGCGCCAGCAGCTTAGGGCAGGGAATGGCTAATGAAAAACTGTTTTTT
CASSLGQGMANEKLFF
>TRBJ1-1|.|TRBV3-1/TRBV3-2|.
TGTGCCAGCAGCCAAGTAACAGGGTACACTGAAGCTTTCTTT
CASSQVTGYTEAFF
>TRBJ2-7|.|TRBV7-3|TRBD1
TGTGCCAGCAGCCGGGGACAGGGCCCCTACGAGCAGTACTTC
CASSRGQGPYEQYF
>TRBJ2-5|.|TRBV28|.
TGTGCCAGCAGTTCTCACTCTCAGGCGTGGGAGACCCAGTACTTC
CASSSHSQAWETQYF
>TRBJ2-7|.|TRBV6-2/TRBV6-3|TRBD2
TGTGCCAGCAGCAGGGCTAGCGGTCTCTACGAGCAGTACTTC
CASSRASGLYEQYF
>TRBJ1-6|.|TRBV11-2|TRBD1
TGTGCCAGCAGCTTAGGTGGACAGGGGGCGAGTTCACCCCTCCACTTT
CASSLGGQGASSPLHF
>TRBJ2-3|.|TRBV28|TRBD1
TGTGCCAGCAACACCGGACAGGGTGTAGATACGCAGTATTTT
CASNTGQGVDTQYF
>TRBJ2-7|.|TRBV4-3|TRBD2
TGCGCCAGCAGCCAAGATGCGGGGGTAGGGCAGTACTTC
CASSQDAGVGQYF
>TRBJ1-5|.|TRBV28|TRBD1
TGTGCCAGCAGTTCAGGACAGGGTCACTGGGGGCAGCCCCAGCATTTT
CASSSGQGHWGQPQHF
>TRBJ1-5|few|TRBV15|TRBD1
TGTGCCACCGCAGGACAGGACCATCAGCCCCAGCATTTT
CATAGQDHQPQHF
>TRBJ1-5|.|TRBV19|.
TGTGCCAGTAGCCCGGGTTATAGCAATCAGCCCCAGCATTTT
CASSPGYSNQPQHF
>TRBJ2-7|.|TRBV7-9|TRBD1
TGTGCCAGCAGCCCGACAGGGGGCGAGCAGTACTTC
CASSPTGGEQYF
>TRBJ2-2|.|TRBV28|.
TGTGCCAGCAGCGGAGTAGTCGTAGGCCGCCTGGAGCCAGAGGACACCGGGGAGCTGTTTTTT
CASSGVVVGRLEPEDTGELFF
>TRBJ2-1|few|TRBV7-9|.
TGTGCCAGCAGCCCTAGGGTGCGGGGCAATGAGCAGTTCTTC
CASSPRVRGNEQFF
>TRBJ2-2|.|TRBV6-5|.
TGTGCCAGCGGGCGGGGGCGTCACACCGGGGAGCTGTTTTTT
CASGRGRHTGELFF
>TRBJ1-2|.|TRBV5-8|.
TGTGCCAGCACCGAGGGGGGGCATGGCTACACCTTC
CASTEGGHGYTF
>TRBJ1-5|.|TRBV28|.
TGTGCCAGCAGCCAGATTTACCAGCCCCAGCATTTT
CASSQIYQPQHF
>TRBJ1-5|.|TRBV7-2|TRBD1
TGTGCCAGCAGCTTAATTCAAGGAAGGACAGGTATCAGCCCCCAGCATTTT
CASSLIQGRTGISPQHF
>TRBJ1-3|.|TRBV14|.
TGTGCCAGCATCTCCCTAGGAAACACCATATATTTT
CASISLGNTIYF
>TRBJ1-6|.|TRBV28|.
TGTGCCAGCAGCCCCCCGGGACTGGCGAATTCACCCCTCCACTTT
CASSPPGLANSPLHF